This entry lists 2 T cell receptor beta chains sequenced from one sample in a study of T cell responses to AZD1222 COVID-19 vaccine. Measured with immunoSEQ multiplex PCR; TCRdb has only the in-frame clones, and not every one. Among over 100,000 clones, nearly 90% were seen once, and the ten largest hold roughly 13%. This specimen was peripheral blood, taken on day 0 of MenACWY control vaccination. These receptors came from an adult in good health.

The rearrangement links TRBV18 to TRBJ2-7; TRBD1 agrees at 7 bases. The CDR3 spans 14 residues. The V segment lost 2 bases and the J segment 4 bases; nucleotides outside the gene matches: 5. The germline CDR1 and CDR2 sequences are KGHSH and LQKENI. This CDR3 is CASSPGTVDYEQYF. The CDR3 bases are TGTGCCAGCTCACCAGGGACAGTTGATTACGAGCAGTACTTC.

This chain links TRBV7-9 with TRBJ2-1; 8 bases fit TRBD1. With 5 bases clipped from V and 7 bases from J, the junction kept 13 bases outside the gene matches. Germline values: CDR1 SEHNR, CDR2 FQNEAQ (reference sequence). The CDR3 totals 16 residues. CDR3 in amino acids: CASSTPGGQGENEQFF. The CDR3 DNA follows: TGTGCCAGCAGCACCCCCGGAGGACAGGGAGAAAATGAGCAGTTCTTC.